Listed here are 4 T cell receptor beta chains from one sample, sequenced in a study of CD8 T cells in ankylosing spondylitis. Antigens for these TCRs are unknown. Study findings and constraints: Made up of eight highly homologous variants, a TCR beta motif appeared characteristic of ankylosing spondylitis blood.

MiXCR, applied by TCRdb to the 5' RACE reads, yields one record per CDR3 protein. The top ten hold 40% to 50% of the sample, which has hundreds of thousands of distinct CDR3 sequences, around 18% seen once. Sequenced: blood, either unsorted or a sorted T cell fraction (not recorded which). The receptors stem from a male donor with ankylosing spondylitis.

This chain joins TRBV3-1 and TRBJ2-7; D is possibly TRBD1 (5 bases). This CDR3 is 14 amino acids long. V was trimmed by 5 bases and J by 6 bases, leaving 17 bases between them. Germline assignment: CDR1 LGHDT and CDR2 YNNKEL (reference sequence). The CDR3 nucleotides are TGTGCCAGCAGCGAAGGACACGCAGCAGCCGAGCAGTACTTC. This sequence encodes CASSEGHAAAEQYF.

This clonotype occurred many times. The rearrangement joins TRBV4-1 to TRBJ2-2, with D tentatively TRBD1 (6 bases). The V end lost 2 bases, the J end lost 10 bases, and 8 bases lay between the germline ends. The CDR3 has 12 amino acids. Germline-derived CDR1 and CDR2 are MGHRA and YSYEKL. Here the CDR3 DNA reads TGCGCCAGCAGCCAACAGGGGTTGGAGCTGTTTTTT. This gives the protein CASSQQGLELFF.

This clonotype was observed at least ten times. The chain is built from TRBV10-3 and TRBJ1-5; possible D gene TRBD1, 5 bases. The ends were cut back, 7 bases at V and 0 bases at J, with 13 bases in the middle. CDR1 ENHRY and CDR2 SYGVKD come from the germline V gene. The CDR3 totals 15 residues. DNA of the CDR3: TGTGCCATCACCCCGGACATCTATAGCAATCAGCCCCAGCATTTT. Protein: CAITPDIYSNQPQHF.

The rearrangement uses TRBV12-3 or TRBV12-4 and TRBJ2-1; tentatively, D is TRBD2 (7 bases). The CDR3 is 15 residues long. Trimming left V 0 bases short and J 6 bases short, with 12 bases between. The CDR3 here is CASSLAGGASNEQFF. In DNA form, the CDR3 reads TGTGCCAGCAGTTTAGCGGGGGGGGCCTCCAATGAGCAGTTCTTC.